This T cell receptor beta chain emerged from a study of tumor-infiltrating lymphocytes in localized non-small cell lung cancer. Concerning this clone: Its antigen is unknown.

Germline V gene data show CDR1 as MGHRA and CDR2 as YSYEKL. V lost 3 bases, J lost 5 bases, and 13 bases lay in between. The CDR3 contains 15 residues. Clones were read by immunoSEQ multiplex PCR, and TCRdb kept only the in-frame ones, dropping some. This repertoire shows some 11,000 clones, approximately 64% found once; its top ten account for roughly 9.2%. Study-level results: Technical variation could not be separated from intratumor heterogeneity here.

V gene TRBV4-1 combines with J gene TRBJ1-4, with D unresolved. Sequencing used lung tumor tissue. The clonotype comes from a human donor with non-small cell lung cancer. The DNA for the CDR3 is TGCGCCAGCAGCCAGTTAGGGCACTGGAATGAAAAACTGTTTTTT. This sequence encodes CASSQLGHWNEKLFF.